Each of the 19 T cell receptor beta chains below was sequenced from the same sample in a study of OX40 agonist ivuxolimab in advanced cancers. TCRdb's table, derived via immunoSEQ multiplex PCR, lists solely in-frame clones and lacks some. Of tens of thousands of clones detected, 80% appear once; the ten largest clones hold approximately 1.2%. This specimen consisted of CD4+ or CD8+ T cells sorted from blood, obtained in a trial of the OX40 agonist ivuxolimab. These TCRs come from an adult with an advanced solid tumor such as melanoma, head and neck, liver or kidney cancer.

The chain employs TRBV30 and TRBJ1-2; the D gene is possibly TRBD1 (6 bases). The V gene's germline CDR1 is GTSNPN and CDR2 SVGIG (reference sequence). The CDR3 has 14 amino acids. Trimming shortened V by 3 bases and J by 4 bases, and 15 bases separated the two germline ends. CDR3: CAWRPGALFYGYTF. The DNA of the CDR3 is TGTGCCTGGAGGCCAGGGGCCTTATTCTATGGCTACACCTTC.

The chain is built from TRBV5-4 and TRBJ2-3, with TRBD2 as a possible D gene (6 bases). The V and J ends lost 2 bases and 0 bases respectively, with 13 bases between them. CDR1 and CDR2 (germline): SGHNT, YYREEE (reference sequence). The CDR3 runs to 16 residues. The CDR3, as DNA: TGTGCCAGCAGCTTCGGCGGGGACGTGAGCACAGATACGCAGTATTTT. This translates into CASSFGGDVSTDTQYF.

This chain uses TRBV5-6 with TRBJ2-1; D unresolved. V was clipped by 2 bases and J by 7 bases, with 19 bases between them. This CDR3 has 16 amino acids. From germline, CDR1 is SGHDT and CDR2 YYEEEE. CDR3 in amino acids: CASSLVGQPAWNEQFF. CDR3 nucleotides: TGTGCCAGCAGCTTAGTTGGGCAGCCGGCGTGGAATGAGCAGTTCTTC.

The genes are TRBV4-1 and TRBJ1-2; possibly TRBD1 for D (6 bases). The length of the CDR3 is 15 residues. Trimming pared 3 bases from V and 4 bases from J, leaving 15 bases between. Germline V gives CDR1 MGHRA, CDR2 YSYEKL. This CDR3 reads CASSHGQPEVYGYTF. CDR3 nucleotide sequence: TGCGCCAGCAGCCACGGACAGCCCGAGGTCTATGGCTACACCTTC.

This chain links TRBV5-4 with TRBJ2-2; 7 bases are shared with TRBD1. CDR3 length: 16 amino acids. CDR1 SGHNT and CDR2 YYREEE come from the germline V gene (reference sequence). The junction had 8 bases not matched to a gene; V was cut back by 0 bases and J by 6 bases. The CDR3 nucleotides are TGTGCCAGCAGCTTGGAGCCAGGGGGAACGGCCGGGGAGCTGTTTTTT. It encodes CASSLEPGGTAGELFF. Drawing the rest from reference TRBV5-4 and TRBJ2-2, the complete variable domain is ETGVTQSPTHLIKTRGQQVTLRCSSQSGHNTVSWYQQALGQGPQFIFQYYREEENGRGNFPPRFSGLQFPNYSSELNVNALELDDSALYLCASSLEPGGTAGELFFGEGSRLTVL.

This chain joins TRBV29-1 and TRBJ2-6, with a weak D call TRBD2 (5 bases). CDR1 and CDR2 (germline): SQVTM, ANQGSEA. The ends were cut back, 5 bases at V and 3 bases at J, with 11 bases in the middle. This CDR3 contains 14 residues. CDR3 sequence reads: CSVSLGSGANVLTF. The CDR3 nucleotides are TGCAGCGTTTCCCTTGGGAGTGGGGCCAACGTCCTGACTTTC.

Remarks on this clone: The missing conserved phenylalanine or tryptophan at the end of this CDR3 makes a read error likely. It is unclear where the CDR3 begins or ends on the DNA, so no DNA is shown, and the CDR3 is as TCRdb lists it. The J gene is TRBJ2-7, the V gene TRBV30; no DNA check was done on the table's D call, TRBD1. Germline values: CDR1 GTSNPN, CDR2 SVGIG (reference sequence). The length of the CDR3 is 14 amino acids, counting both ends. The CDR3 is CAWSTRGGTGGWYL.

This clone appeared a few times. CDR3 bases: TGTGCCAGCAGCCGAGAGCAGACCTACGAGCAGTACTTC. Encoded protein: CASSREQTYEQYF. The J gene is TRBJ2-7, the V gene TRBV11-1; D is undetermined. This CDR3 is built from 13 residues. The germline CDR1 and CDR2 sequences are SGHAT and FQDESV (reference sequence). Trimming removed 5 bases from V and 2 bases from J, with 10 bases in between.

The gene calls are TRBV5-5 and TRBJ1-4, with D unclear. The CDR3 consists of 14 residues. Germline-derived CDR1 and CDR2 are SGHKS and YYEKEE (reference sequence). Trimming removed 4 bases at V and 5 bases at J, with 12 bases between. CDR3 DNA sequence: TGTGCCAGCAGCCAAACCGGAGCGAATGAAAAACTGTTTTTT. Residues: CASSQTGANEKLFF.

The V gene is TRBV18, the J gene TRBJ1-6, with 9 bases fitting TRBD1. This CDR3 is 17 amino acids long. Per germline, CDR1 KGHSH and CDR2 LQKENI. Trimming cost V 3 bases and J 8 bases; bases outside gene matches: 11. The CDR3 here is CASSPTALTGGDSPLHF. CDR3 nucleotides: TGTGCCAGCTCACCGACCGCACTGACAGGGGGGGATTCACCCCTCCACTTT.

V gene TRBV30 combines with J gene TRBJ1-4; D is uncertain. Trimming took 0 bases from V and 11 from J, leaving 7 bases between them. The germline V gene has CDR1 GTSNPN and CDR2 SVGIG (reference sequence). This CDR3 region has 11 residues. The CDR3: CAWSVEKKLFF. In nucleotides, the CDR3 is TGTGCCTGGAGTGTCGAGAAGAAACTGTTTTTT.

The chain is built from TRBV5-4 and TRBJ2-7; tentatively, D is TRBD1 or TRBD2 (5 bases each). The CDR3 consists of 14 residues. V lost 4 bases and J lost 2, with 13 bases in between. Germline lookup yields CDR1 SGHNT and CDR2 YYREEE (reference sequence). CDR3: CASSPGPGTYEQYF. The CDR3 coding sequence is TGTGCCAGCAGCCCGGGGCCTGGAACCTACGAGCAGTACTTC.

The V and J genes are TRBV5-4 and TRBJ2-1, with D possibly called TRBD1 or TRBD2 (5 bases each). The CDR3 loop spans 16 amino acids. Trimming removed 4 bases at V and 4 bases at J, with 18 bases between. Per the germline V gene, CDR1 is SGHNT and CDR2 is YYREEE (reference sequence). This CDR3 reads CASSESLGVGYNEQFF. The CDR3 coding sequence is TGTGCCAGCAGCGAGAGTCTGGGGGTGGGTTACAATGAGCAGTTCTTC.

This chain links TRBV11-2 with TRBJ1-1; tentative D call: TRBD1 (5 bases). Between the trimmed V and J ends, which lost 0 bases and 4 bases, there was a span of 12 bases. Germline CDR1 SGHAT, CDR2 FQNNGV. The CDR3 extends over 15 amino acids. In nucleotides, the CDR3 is TGTGCCAGCAGCTTAGATGGGCAGACAGCCACTGAAGCTTTCTTT. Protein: CASSLDGQTATEAFF.

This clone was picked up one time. The CDR3 DNA is TGTGCCAGTAGTATACGCCAGGGTGACAATTCACCCCTCCACTTT. Translation gives CASSIRQGDNSPLHF. V usage is TRBV19 and J usage is TRBJ1-6, with TRBD1 as a possible D gene (5 bases). Germline V gene data show CDR1 as LNHDA and CDR2 as SQIVND (reference sequence). The V end was cut by 2 bases, the J end by 7 bases, with 12 bases between. The CDR3 covers 15 residues.

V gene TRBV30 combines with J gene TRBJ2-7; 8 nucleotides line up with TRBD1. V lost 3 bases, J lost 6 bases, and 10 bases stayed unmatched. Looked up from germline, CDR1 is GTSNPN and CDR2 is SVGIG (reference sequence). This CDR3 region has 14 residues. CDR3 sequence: CAWSAGQGDSEQYF. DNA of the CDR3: TGTGCCTGGAGCGCTGGACAGGGAGACTCCGAGCAGTACTTC.

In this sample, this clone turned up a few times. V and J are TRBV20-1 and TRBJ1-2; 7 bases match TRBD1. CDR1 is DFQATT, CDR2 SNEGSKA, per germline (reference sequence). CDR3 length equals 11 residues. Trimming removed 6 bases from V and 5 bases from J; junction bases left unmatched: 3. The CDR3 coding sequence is TGCAGTGCCACAGGGGTTTATGGCTACACCTTC. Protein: CSATGVYGYTF.

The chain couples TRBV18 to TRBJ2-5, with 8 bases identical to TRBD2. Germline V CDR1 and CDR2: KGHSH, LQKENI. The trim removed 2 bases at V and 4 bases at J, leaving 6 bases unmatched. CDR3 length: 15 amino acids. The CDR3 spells CASSPNGGAGETQYF. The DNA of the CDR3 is TGTGCCAGCTCACCAAACGGGGGGGCCGGAGAGACCCAGTACTTC.

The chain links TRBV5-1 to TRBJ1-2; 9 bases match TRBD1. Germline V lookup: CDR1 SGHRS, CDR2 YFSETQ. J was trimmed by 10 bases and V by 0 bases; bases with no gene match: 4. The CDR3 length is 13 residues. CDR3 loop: CASSLGQGGDYTF. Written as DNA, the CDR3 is TGCGCCAGCAGCTTGGGACAGGGGGGCGACTACACCTTC. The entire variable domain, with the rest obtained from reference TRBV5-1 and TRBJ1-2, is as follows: KAGVTQTPRYLIKTRGQQVTLSCSPISGHRSVSWYQQTPGQGLQFLFEYFSETQRNKGNFPGRFSGRQFSNSRSEMNVSTLELGDSALYLCASSLGQGGDYTFGSGTRLTVV.